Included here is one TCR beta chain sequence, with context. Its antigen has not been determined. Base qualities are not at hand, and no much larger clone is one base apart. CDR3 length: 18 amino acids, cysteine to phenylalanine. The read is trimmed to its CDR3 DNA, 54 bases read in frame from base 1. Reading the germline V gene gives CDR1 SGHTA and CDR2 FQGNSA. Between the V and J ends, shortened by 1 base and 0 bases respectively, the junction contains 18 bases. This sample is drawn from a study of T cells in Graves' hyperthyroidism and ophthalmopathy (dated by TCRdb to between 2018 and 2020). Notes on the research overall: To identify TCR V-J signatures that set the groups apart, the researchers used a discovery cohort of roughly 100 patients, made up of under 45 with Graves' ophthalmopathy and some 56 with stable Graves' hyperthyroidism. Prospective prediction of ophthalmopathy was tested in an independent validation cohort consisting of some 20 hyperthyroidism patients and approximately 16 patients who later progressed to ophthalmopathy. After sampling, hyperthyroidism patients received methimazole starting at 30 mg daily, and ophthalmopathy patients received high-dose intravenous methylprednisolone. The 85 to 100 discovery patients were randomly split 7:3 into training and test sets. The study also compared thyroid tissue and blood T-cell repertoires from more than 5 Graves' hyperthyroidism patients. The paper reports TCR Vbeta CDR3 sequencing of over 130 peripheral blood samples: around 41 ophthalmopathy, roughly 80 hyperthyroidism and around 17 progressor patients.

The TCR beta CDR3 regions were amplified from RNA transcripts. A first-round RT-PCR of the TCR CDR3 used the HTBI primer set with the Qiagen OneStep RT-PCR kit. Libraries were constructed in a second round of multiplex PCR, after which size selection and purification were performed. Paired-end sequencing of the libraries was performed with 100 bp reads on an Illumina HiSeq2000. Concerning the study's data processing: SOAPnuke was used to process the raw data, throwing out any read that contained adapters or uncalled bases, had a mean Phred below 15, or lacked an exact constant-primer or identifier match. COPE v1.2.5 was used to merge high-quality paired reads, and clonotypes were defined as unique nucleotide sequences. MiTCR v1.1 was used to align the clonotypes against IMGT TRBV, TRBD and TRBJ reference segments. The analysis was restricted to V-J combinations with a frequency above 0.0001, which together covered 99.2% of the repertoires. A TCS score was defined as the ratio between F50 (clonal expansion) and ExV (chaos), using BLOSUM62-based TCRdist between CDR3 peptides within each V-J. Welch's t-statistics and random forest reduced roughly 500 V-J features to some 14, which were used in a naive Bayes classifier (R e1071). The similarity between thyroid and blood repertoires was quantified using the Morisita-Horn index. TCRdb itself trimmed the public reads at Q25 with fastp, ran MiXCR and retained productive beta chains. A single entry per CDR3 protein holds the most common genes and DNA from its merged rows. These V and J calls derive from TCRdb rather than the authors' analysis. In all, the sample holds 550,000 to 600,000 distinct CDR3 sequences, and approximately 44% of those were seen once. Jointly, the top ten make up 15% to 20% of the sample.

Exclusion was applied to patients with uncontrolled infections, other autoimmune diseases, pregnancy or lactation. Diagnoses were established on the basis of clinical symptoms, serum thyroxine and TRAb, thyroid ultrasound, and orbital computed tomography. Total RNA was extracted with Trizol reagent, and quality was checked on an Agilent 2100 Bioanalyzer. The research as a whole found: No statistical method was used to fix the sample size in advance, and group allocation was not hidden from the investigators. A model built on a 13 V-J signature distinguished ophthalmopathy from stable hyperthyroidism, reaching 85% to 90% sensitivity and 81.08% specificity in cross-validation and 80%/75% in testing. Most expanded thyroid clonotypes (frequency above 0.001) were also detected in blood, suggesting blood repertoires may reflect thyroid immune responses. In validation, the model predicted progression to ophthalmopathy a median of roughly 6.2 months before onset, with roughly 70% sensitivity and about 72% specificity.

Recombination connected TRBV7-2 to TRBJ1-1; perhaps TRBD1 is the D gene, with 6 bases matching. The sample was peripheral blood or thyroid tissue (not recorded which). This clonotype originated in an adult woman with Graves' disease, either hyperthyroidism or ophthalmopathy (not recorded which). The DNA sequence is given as TGTGCCAGCAGCTTAGGGGTAATGGGGGGCTACATGAACACTGAAGCTTTCTTT. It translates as CASSLGVMGGYMNTEAFF.